This TCR beta chain stems from a study of T-cell reconstitution after alpha-beta-depleted transplantation in children. This sample's TCRbeta library carried unique molecular identifier barcodes. Each CDR3 protein is one row after TCRdb ran MiXCR on the PCR reads. The sample gives hundreds of thousands of distinct CDR3 sequences, around 13% of which show up once; approximately 0.8% is in the top ten. As for this clonotype: Its antigen is undetermined.

Germline V gene sequence: CDR1 GTSNPN, CDR2 SVGIG (reference sequence). CDR3 length: 12 residues. Trimming removed 2 bases from V and 14 bases from J, with 18 bases in between. Study outcomes and limitations: One year after transplant, T-cell counts and diversity came mostly from newly produced T cells. The origin of alpha-beta T cells about two months after transplant was reportedly several hundred expanded graft clones. Elevated TCRbeta diversity at day 60 was traced, in some patients, to surviving recipient T cells and thymic progenitors.

This chain uses TRBV30 with TRBJ1-2; tentatively, D is TRBD1 (5 bases). The sample was PBMCs, taken before TCRalphabeta/CD19-depleted stem cell transplant. The receptor was derived from a girl aged 2-9 years with congenital amegakaryocytic thrombocytopenia, due to receive a stem cell transplant. This chain's CDR3 is CAWSLVWTGLTF. Here the CDR3 DNA reads TGTGCCTGGAGTTTAGTCTGGACGGGGCTGACCTTC. Looking up the rest from reference TRBV30 and TRBJ1-2 gives the full variable domain: SQTIHQWPATLVQPVGSPLSLECTVEGTSNPNLYWYRQAAGRGLQLLFYSVGIGQISSEVPQNLSASRPQDRQFILSSKKLLLSDSGFYLCAWSLVWTGLTFGSGTRLTVV.